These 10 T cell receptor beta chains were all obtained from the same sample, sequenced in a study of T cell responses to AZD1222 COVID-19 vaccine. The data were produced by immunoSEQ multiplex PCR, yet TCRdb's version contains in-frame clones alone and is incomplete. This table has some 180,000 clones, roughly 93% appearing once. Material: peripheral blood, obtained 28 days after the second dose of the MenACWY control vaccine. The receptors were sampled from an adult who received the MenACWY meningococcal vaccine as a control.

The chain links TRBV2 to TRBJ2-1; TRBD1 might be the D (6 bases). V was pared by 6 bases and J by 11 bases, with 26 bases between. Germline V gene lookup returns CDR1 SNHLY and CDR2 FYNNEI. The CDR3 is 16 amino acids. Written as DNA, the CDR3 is TGTGCCAGCAGGGGAATTGACGAAGGGGGAGCGTTAAAGCAGTTCTTC. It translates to CASRGIDEGGALKQFF.

The CDR3 here is CASRSTGRTEAFF. In DNA form, the CDR3 reads TGTGCCAGCAGATCGACAGGTCGGACTGAAGCTTTCTTT. This chain links TRBV6-6 with TRBJ1-1; TRBD1 is a possible D gene (6 bases). CDR1 and CDR2 from the germline V gene are MNHNY and SVGAGI (reference sequence). Trimming cost V 6 bases and J 5 bases, with 13 bases left between them. This CDR3 has 13 amino acids.

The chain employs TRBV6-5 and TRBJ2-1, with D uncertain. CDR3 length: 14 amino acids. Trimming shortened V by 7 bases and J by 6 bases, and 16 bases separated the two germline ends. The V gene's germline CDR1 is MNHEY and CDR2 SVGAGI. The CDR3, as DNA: TGTGCCAGCAAAAACGGGCAGGCCGGCAATGAGCAGTTCTTC. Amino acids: CASKNGQAGNEQFF.

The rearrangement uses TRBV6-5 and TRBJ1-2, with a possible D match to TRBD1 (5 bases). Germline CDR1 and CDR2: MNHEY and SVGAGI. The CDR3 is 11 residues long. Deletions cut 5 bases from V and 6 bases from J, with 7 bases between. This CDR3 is CASSQGHGYTF. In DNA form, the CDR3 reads TGTGCCAGCAGTCAGGGACATGGCTACACCTTC.

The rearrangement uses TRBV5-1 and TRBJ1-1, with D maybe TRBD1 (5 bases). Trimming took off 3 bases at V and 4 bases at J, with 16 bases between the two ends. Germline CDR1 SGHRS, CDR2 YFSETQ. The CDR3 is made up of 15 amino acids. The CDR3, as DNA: TGCGCCAGCAGCTCGGGGGACCTCACTATCACTGAAGCTTTCTTT. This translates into CASSSGDLTITEAFF.

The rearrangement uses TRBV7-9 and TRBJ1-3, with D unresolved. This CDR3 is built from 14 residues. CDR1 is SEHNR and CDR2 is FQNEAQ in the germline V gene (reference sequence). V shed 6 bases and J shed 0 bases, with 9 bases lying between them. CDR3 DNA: TGTGCCAGCAGTCAAGACAACTCTGGAAACACCATATATTTT. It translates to CASSQDNSGNTIYF.

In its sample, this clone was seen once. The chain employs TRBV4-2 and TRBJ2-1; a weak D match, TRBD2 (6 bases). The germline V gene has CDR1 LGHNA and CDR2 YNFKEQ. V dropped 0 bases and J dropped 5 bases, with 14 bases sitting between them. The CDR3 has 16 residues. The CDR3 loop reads CASSQDRGARNNEQFF. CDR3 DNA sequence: TGTGCCAGCAGCCAAGATCGCGGGGCCAGAAACAATGAGCAGTTCTTC.

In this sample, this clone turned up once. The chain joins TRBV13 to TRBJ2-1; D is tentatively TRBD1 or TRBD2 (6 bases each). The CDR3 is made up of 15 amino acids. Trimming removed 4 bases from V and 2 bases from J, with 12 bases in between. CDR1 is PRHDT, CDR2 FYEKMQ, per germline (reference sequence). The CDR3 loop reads CASSWGAFPYNEQFF. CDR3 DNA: TGTGCCAGCAGCTGGGGGGCCTTTCCCTACAATGAGCAGTTCTTC.

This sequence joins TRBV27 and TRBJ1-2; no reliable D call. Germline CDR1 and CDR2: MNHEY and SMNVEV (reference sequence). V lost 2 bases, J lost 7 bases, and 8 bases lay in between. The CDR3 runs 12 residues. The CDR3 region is CASSLRGSGYTF. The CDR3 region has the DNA TGTGCCAGCAGTTTACGAGGTTCTGGCTACACCTTC.

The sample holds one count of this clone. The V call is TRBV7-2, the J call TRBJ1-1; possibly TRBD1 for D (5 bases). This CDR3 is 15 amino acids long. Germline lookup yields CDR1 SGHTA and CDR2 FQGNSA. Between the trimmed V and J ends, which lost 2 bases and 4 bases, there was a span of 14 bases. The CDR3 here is CASSLRGRGSTEAFF. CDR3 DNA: TGTGCCAGCAGCTTAAGGGGACGGGGGAGCACTGAAGCTTTCTTT.